A selection of T cell receptor beta chains follows, all from one sample in a study of cytomegalovirus exposure and HLA in healthy donors. This table comes from immunoSEQ multiplex PCR, and its TCRdb copy is limited to in-frame clones, with some not included. Of around 130,000 clones listed, around three fifths are singletons. The sequencing sample was made of PBMCs. These receptors originate from a woman between 35 and 50 years old in good health and CMV-seropositive. The CDR3 runs from the conserved cysteine through the conserved F or W. The D gene is left open where the match is weak. Part of the rows lack a size; the others show once, few, many or a class for expanded clones.

clone size	V gene	CDR3 length	J gene	D gene	CDR3 DNA	CDR3 protein
-	TRBV12-5	14	TRBJ2-7	-	TGTGCTAGTGGTTTGGGGGGGCCAGCCTACGAGCAGTACTTC	CASGLGGPAYEQYF
-	TRBV7-6	16	TRBJ1-1	-	TGTGCCAGCAGCTTAGATCCCACAGTAGTCTTCACTGAAGCTTTCTTT	CASSLDPTVVFTEAFF
-	TRBV4-2	15	TRBJ2-1	-	TGTGCCAGCAGCCAAGTGGGCCAGGGTTCTAATGAGCAGTTCTTC	CASSQVGQGSNEQFF
few	TRBV6-5	13	TRBJ2-7	-	TGTGCCAGCAGTTACGGGCCCGAGGGCGAGCAGTACTTC	CASSYGPEGEQYF
-	TRBV6-5	14	TRBJ1-5	-	TGTGCCAGCAGTTACTCGTACGGGGATCAGCCCCAGCATTTT	CASSYSYGDQPQHF
few	TRBV6-1	14	TRBJ2-7	TRBD1	TGTGCCAGCCCTAATGGACAGGGGGAAAACGAGCAGTACTTC	CASPNGQGENEQYF
-	TRBV28	16	TRBJ1-1	-	TGTGCCAGCAGCCGAAGACAGGTAGTCATGAACACTGAAGCTTTCTTT	CASSRRQVVMNTEAFF
few	TRBV6-6	11	TRBJ2-7	-	TGTGCCAGCAGTCCCCAACTTCAGCAGTACTTC	CASSPQLQQYF
-	TRBV6-1	15	TRBJ1-2	TRBD1	TGTGCCAGCAGTGAAGGAGGGGGCGGCCTATATGGCTACACCTTC	CASSEGGGGLYGYTF
-	TRBV18	15	TRBJ1-5	-	TGTGCCAGCCGAACCCCCTCCGGGAGCAATCAGCCCCAGCATTTT	CASRTPSGSNQPQHF
-	TRBV10-3	14	TRBJ2-7	TRBD2	TGTGCCATCACTGCTTGGACTAGCGGCTACGAGCAGTACTTC	CAITAWTSGYEQYF
-	TRBV19	14	TRBJ1-2	TRBD1	TGTGCCAGTAGTAACTGGGACAGGGCAGGAGGCTACACCTTC	CASSNWDRAGGYTF
-	TRBV2	14	TRBJ2-3	-	TGTGCCAGCATAGTAGTAACTAGCACAGATACGCAGTATTTT	CASIVVTSTDTQYF
few	TRBV6-1	14	TRBJ1-5	-	TGTGCCAGCAGCGAAGGAGGGGGTGATCAGCCCCAGCATTTT	CASSEGGGDQPQHF
large	TRBV11-3	15	TRBJ2-1	-	TGTGCCAGCAGCTTAGTCAGGGACTCCTACAATGAGCAGTTCTTC	CASSLVRDSYNEQFF
-	TRBV7-2	13	TRBJ2-1	TRBD2	TGTGCCAGGGTCGGACTAGCGGGGATCGAGCAGTTCTTC	CARVGLAGIEQFF
-	TRBV19	15	TRBJ1-4	TRBD1	TGTGCCAGTAGTATCGGACAGGGCGGCGGTGAAAAACTGTTTTTT	CASSIGQGGGEKLFF
-	TRBV29-1	12	TRBJ2-5	TRBD1	TGCAGCGTTGATAGGGGGCGAGAGACCCAGTACTTC	CSVDRGRETQYF
few	TRBV5-1	14	TRBJ1-4	-	TGCGCCAGCAGCTTGAGGCAGGGAGGCGAAAAACTGTTTTTT	CASSLRQGGEKLFF
-	TRBV2	12	TRBJ1-1	-	TGTGCCAGCGGTTGGCCAGACACTGAAGCTTTCTTT	CASGWPDTEAFF
-	TRBV5-4	13	TRBJ1-2	-	TGTGCCAGCAGTCAAGACAGTCAGGAGGGCTACACCTTC	CASSQDSQEGYTF
-	TRBV6-5	15	TRBJ2-7	-	TGTGCCAGCAGAGCCCAACGGGACATTTCCTACGAGCAGTACTTC	CASRAQRDISYEQYF
-	TRBV6-1	12	TRBJ1-1	-	TGTGCCAGCAGTGACAGAAAGTCTGAAGCTTTCTTT	CASSDRKSEAFF
-	TRBV29-1	14	TRBJ1-1	-	TGCAGCGGACAGGTGCGTTCTGGTGGGACTGAAGCTTTCTTT	CSGQVRSGGTEAFF
-	TRBV25-1	15	TRBJ1-4	-	TGTGCCAGCAGCCCCTACAGTTCCCCTAATGAAAAACTGTTTTTT	CASSPYSSPNEKLFF
few	TRBV2	13	TRBJ2-7	TRBD1	TGTGCCAGCAGTCGGGACAGCCAAGGGGAGCAGTACTTC	CASSRDSQGEQYF
few	TRBV30	14	TRBJ1-4	-	TGTGCCTGGAGTCAACAAGAAACGAATGAAAAACTGTTTTTT	CAWSQQETNEKLFF
once	TRBV19	15	TRBJ1-5	-	TGTGCCAGTAGTATGGGCCAGGGCTTTGGTCAGCCCCAGCATTTT	CASSMGQGFGQPQHF
-	TRBV9	15	TRBJ2-3	TRBD1	TGTGCCAGCAGCGTAGAGGGACAGGGGACAGATACGCAGTATTTT	CASSVEGQGTDTQYF
-	TRBV12-5	15	TRBJ2-1	TRBD1	TGTGCTAGTGGTTTGAAAGGGGGCGCCTACAATGAGCAGTTCTTC	CASGLKGGAYNEQFF